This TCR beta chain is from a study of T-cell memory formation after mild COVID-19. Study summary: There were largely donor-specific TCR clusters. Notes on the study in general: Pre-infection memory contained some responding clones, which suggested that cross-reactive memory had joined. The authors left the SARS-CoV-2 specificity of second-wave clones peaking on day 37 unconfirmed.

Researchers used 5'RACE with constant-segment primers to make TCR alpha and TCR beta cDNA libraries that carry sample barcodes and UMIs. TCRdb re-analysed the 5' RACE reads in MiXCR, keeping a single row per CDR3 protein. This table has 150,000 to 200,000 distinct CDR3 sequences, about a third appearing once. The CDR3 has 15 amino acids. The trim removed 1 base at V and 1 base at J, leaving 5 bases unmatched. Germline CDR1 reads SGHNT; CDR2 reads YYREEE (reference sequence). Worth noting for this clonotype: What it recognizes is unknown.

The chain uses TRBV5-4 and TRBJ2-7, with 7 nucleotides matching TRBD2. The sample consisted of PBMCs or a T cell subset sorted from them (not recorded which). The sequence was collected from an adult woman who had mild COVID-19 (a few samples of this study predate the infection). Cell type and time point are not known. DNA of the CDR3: TGTGCCAGCAGCTTGTCGGCGGGAGAGTCCTACGAGCAGTACTTC. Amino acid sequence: CASSLSAGESYEQYF.